This section outlines one T cell receptor (beta chain) sequence together with its context. The germline CDR1 and CDR2 sequences are MNHEY and SMNVEV (reference sequence). CDR3 length: 15 residues. V was shortened by 5 bases and J by 3 bases, with 16 bases between the two germline ends. This sample was included in a study of early T cells in non-severe SARS-CoV-2 infection. TCRdb re-analysed the 5' RACE reads in MiXCR, keeping a single row per CDR3 protein. The sample shows roughly 57,000 distinct CDR3 sequences, around 12% of them seen only once. The TCR sequence derives from an adult who was a healthcare worker with PCR-confirmed SARS-CoV-2 infection or an uninfected control (not recorded which). The chain is built from TRBV27 and TRBJ1-1, with TRBD1 as a possible D gene (5 bases). Specimen: whole blood. The CDR3 spells CASSAKGGAYTEAFF. DNA of the CDR3: TGTGCCAGCAGTGCCAAGGGAGGGGCGTACACTGAAGCTTTCTTT.